A selection of T cell receptor beta chains follows, all from one sample in a study of blood T cells in healthy people across ages. TCRdb re-derived calls from the 5' RACE reads in MiXCR, one entry per CDR3 protein. The sample lists roughly 1 million distinct CDR3 sequences, about 23% occurring once. This same sample was also taken into another study, of T cells of mothers and their children.

The source material was blood. These receptors were collected from a girl aged 2-10 years in good health. Each CDR3 is given with its conserved first and last residue. A D gene is named only where the DNA matches it firmly. Only some rows state a clone size, as once, few, many or a class for expanded clones.

TGCAGTGCTAGGTCTACTAGCGGGAGGGAAGATACGCAGTATTTT	CSARSTSGREDTQYF	TRBJ2-3	-	15	TRBV20-1	TRBD2
TGTGCCAGCAGGCAGACCGGGACACTCCCCCCCAATGAAAAACTGTTTTTT	CASRQTGTLPPNEKLFF	TRBJ1-4	few	17	TRBV28	-
TGTGCTAGTGGTGGAGACAGCGAAGAGACCCAGTACTTC	CASGGDSEETQYF	TRBJ2-5	few	13	TRBV12-5	-
TGCAGCGTTGAGTCTGGGCAGGCTGTTTACAATGAGCAGTTCTTC	CSVESGQAVYNEQFF	TRBJ2-1	few	15	TRBV29-1	-
TGTGCCACCAGCAGAGCGGTCGGGCGAGAGACCCAGTACTTC	CATSRAVGRETQYF	TRBJ2-5	-	14	TRBV15	-
TGTGCCAGCAGTTGGGGACTAGCGGGCTCGCCTAGCACAGATACGCAGTATTTT	CASSWGLAGSPSTDTQYF	TRBJ2-3	few	18	TRBV6-2/TRBV6-3	TRBD2
TGTGCCAGCAGCCAAGCGGCTCAAGAGACCCAGTACTTC	CASSQAAQETQYF	TRBJ2-5	-	13	TRBV14	-
TGTGCCAGCAGGAGCGAATTTGGGAACACTGGAGCTTTCTTT	CASRSEFGNTGAFF	TRBJ1-1	few	14	TRBV12-3/TRBV12-4	-
TGCAGTGCTAGAGATCTCGGGCTAGCGGGAGAAGAGACCCAGTACTTC	CSARDLGLAGEETQYF	TRBJ2-5	-	16	TRBV20-1	TRBD2
TGTGCCAGCAGCCCACAGGGGGCTATTGAAGCTTTCTTT	CASSPQGAIEAFF	TRBJ1-1	few	13	TRBV7-2	TRBD1
TGCGCCAGCAGCCGAGAGACAGGAAGCACAGATACGCAGTATTTT	CASSRETGSTDTQYF	TRBJ2-3	-	15	TRBV4-3	-
TGTGCCAGCAGCCGAGGGACATCCGAAGCTTTCTTT	CASSRGTSEAFF	TRBJ1-1	few	12	TRBV5-6	-
TGTGCCAGCAGTTACTGGTGGGCAGTTGACTCTGGGGCCAACGTCCTGACTTTC	CASSYWWAVDSGANVLTF	TRBJ2-6	-	18	TRBV6-5	-
TGTGCCAGCAGTTTAAATGGGGAGGCAGAGGTCTACGAGCAGTACTTC	CASSLNGEAEVYEQYF	TRBJ2-7	-	16	TRBV27	-
TGTGCCAGCTTGGGGACTAGCGGGAACAATGAGCAGTTCTTC	CASLGTSGNNEQFF	TRBJ2-1	-	14	TRBV5-4	TRBD2